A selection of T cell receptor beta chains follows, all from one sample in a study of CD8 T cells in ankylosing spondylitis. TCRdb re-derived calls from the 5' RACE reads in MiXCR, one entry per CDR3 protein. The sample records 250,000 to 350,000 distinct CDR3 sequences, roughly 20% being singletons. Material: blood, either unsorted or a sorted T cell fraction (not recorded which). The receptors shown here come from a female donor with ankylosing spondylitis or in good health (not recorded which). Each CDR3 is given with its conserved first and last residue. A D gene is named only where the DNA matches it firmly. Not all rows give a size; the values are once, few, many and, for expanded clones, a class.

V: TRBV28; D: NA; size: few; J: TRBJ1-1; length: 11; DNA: TGTGCTTCACGGGGGGACACTGAAGCTTTCTTT; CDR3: CASRGDTEAFF
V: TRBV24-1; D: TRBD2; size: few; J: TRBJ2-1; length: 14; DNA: TGTGCCACCAGTGAGGCGGGGGAGGACTATGAGCAGTTCTTC; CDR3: CATSEAGEDYEQFF
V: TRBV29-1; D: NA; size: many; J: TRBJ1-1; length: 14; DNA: TGCAGCGTTTCGCGAGTCGCCCAACCGACTGAAGCTTTCTTT; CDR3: CSVSRVAQPTEAFF
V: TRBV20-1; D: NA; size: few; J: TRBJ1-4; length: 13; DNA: TGCAGTGCTATGGGACGGGTTAATGAAAAACTGTTTTTT; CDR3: CSAMGRVNEKLFF
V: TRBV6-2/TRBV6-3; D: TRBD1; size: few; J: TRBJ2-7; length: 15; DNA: TGTGCCAGCAGCAGTGGGACAGGGGAGATCAGCGAGCAGTACTTC; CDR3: CASSSGTGEISEQYF
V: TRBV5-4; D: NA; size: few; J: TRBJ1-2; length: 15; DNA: TGTGCCAGCAGCCTGAGGATTGACAGGAGGAATGGCTACACCTTC; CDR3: CASSLRIDRRNGYTF
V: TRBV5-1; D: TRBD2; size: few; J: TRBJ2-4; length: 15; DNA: TGCGCCAGCAGCCTGAGGGAGGGGCCCAAAAACATTCAGTACTTC; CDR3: CASSLREGPKNIQYF
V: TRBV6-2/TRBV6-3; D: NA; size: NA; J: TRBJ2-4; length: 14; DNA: TGTGCCAGCAGTTACTCTGAGGCCAAAAACATTCAGTACTTC; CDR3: CASSYSEAKNIQYF
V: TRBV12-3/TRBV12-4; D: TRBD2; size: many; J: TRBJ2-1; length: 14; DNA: TGTGCCAGCAGTGGGCTAGCGGGGGGGAATGAGCAGTTCTTC; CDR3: CASSGLAGGNEQFF
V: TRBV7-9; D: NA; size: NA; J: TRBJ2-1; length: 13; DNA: TGTGCCAGCAGCTTAAAAGATGGTACTGAGCAGTTCTTC; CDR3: CASSLKDGTEQFF
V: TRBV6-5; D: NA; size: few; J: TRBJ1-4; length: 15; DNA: TGTGCCAGCAGTTCCCAACCCGAACTTTATGAAAAACTGTTTTTT; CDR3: CASSSQPELYEKLFF
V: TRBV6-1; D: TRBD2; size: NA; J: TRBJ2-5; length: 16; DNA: TGTGCCAGCAGTGAAGAGGGTGGACTAGCGGGAGGCCCCAAATACTTC; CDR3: CASSEEGGLAGGPKYF
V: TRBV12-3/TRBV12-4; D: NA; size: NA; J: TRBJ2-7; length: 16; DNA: TGTGCCAGCAGTTTTAATGTGGGGGTTCCTCCCTACGAGCAGTACTTC; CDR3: CASSFNVGVPPYEQYF
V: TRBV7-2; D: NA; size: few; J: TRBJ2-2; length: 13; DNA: TGTGCCTGGAGGGGGCCGCGGACCGGGGAGCTGTTTTTT; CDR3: CAWRGPRTGELFF
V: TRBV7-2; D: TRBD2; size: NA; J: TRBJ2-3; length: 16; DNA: TGTGCCAGCAGCTCAAGACTAGCGGGAGGAGGAGATACGCAGTATTTT; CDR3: CASSSRLAGGGDTQYF
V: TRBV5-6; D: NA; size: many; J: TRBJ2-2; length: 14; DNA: TGTGCCAGCAGTCTAGCGACGAACACCGGGGAGCTGTTTTTT; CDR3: CASSLATNTGELFF
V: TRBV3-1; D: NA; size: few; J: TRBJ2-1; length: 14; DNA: TGTGCCAGCAGCCAAGGGGTCTCCCCGGCCGAGCAGTTCTTC; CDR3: CASSQGVSPAEQFF
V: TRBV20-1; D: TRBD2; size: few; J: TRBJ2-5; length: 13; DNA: TGCAGTGCTAGAGACCTGACTAGCGGGAACCCGTACTTC; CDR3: CSARDLTSGNPYF
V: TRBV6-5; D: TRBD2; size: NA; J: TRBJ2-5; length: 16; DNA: TGTGCCAGCAGTTATTCGCCTGAACTAGCGGGGGAGACCCAGTACTTC; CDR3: CASSYSPELAGETQYF
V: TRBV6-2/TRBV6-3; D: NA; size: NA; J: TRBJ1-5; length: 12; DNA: TGTGCCAGCACGCGGCCTAATCAGCCCCAGCATTTT; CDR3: CASTRPNQPQHF
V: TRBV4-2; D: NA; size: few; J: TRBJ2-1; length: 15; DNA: TGTGCCAGCAGCCTTCCCGACAGCTCCTACAATGAGCAGTTCTTC; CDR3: CASSLPDSSYNEQFF
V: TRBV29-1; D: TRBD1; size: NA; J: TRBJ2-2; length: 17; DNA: TGCAGCGTTGCTGGACCTCTTACAGGGGCGAACACCGGGGAGCTGTTTTTT; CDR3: CSVAGPLTGANTGELFF
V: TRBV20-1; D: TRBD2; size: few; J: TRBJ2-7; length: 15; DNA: TGCAGTCCTAGGGCTGTGGGAGGGGATGCCTACGAGCAGTACTTC; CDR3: CSPRAVGGDAYEQYF
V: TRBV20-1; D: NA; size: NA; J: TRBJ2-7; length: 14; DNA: TGCAGTGCTTCTCCGGAGGTTGGGTCCTACGAGCAGTACTTC; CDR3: CSASPEVGSYEQYF
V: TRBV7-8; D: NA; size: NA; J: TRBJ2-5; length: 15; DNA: TGTGCCAGCAGCTTACTGGTGGGGGGAGGCGAGACCCAGTACTTC; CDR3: CASSLLVGGGETQYF
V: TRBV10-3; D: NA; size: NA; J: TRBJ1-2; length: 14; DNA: TGTGCCATCAGGGACTTCAGGGAAGGGTATGGCTACACCTTC; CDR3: CAIRDFREGYGYTF
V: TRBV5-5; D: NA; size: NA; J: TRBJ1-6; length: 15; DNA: TGTGCCAGCAGCCCGACATCAGGGGCCAATTCACCCCTCCACTTT; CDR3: CASSPTSGANSPLHF
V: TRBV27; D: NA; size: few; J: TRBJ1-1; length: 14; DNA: TGTGCCAGCAGTCGGACCGGGATGAACACTGAAGCTTTCTTT; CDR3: CASSRTGMNTEAFF
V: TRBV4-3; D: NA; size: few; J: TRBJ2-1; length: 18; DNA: TGCGCCAGCAGCCAAGGAACGGGAAAGGGGATTCGGGATAATGAGCAGTTCTTC; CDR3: CASSQGTGKGIRDNEQFF
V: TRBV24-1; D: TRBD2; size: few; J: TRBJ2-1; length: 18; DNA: TGTGCCACCAGTGATCGCATTCGACTAGCGGGAGGGAACAATGAGCAGTTCTTC; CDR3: CATSDRIRLAGGNNEQFF
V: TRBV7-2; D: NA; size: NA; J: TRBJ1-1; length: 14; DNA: TGTGCCAGCAGCCCTTGGACATCGAACACTGAAGCTTTCTTT; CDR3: CASSPWTSNTEAFF
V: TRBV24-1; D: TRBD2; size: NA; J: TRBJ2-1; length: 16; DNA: TGTGCCACCAGTGACGGACTAGCGGGCAACTACAATGAGCAGTTCTTC; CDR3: CATSDGLAGNYNEQFF
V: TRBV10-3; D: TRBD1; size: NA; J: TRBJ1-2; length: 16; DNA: TGTGCCATCAGTGAACGAGACAGGGGAGCTAACTATGGCTACACCTTC; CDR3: CAISERDRGANYGYTF
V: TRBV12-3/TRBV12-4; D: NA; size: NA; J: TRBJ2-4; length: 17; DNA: TGTGCCAGCACCTTCCAGGTGGACAGGTGGGGGGGAAACATTCAGTACTTC; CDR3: CASTFQVDRWGGNIQYF
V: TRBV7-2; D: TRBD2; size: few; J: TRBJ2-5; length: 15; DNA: TGTGCCAGCAGCCCCCGACTAGCGACCCAAGAGACCCAGTACTTC; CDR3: CASSPRLATQETQYF
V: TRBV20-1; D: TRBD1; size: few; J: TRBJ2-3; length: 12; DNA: TGCAGTGTGGACAGGGGTGAGGATACGCAGTATTTT; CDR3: CSVDRGEDTQYF
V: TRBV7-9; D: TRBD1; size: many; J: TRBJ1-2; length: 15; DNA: TGTGCCAGCAGCGACTCCGGGACAGGGACCCATGGCTACACCTTC; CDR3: CASSDSGTGTHGYTF
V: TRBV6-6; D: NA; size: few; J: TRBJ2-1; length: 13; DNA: TGTGCCAGCAGTTACACTCAATCCAATGAGCAGTTCTTC; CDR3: CASSYTQSNEQFF
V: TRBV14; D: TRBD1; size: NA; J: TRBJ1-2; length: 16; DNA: TGTGCCAGCAGCCGCGGGTTTGTTACAGGGGTGCGTGGCTACACCTTC; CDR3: CASSRGFVTGVRGYTF
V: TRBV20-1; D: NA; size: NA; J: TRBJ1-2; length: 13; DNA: TGCAGTGCTAGTTTCACGGGAACAGGTGGCTACACCTTC; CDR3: CSASFTGTGGYTF
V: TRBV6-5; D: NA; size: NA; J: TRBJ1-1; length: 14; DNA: TGTGCCAGCAGTTACCGAAGCCCGGGCATTGAAGCTTTCTTT; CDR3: CASSYRSPGIEAFF
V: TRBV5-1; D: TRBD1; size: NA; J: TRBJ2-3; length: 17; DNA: TGCGCCAGCAGCTTGGTCCCGGGACAGCAGGCAGGAGATACGCAGTATTTT; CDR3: CASSLVPGQQAGDTQYF
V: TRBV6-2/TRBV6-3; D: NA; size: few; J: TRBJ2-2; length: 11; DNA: TGTGCCAGCAGCATGGGCGGGGAGCTGTTTTTT; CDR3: CASSMGGELFF
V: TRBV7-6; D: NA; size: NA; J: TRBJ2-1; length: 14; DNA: TGTGCCAGCAGCTTAGCGCTGGGCGACGATGAGCAGTTCTTC; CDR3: CASSLALGDDEQFF